This T cell receptor beta chain was observed in a study of blood T cell repertoires in COVID-19. Overall study context: The United States, Italy and Spain were the sources of the acute and convalescent COVID-19 samples. T cells, B-cell-depleted T cells, or PBMCs supplied cDNA or gDNA.

Germline-derived CDR1 and CDR2 are MGHRA and YSYEKL. The CDR3 has 17 amino acids. Losses at the gene ends were 2 bases for V and 1 base for J; bases not matched to a gene: 8. Per the original data handling: Reference gene primer amplification gave estimated nucleated cell counts. Sequencing was performed with immunoSEQ multiplex PCR; in TCRdb, only in-frame clones are kept and a portion is missing. For V, J and clone size, that table is used; D and trimming come from the DNA. The data contain about 210,000 clones, about four fifths of them seen just once; the ten biggest clones take up 2.5% to 3.5%. The receptor was derived from a man aged 50 or older with active or convalescent COVID-19. Material: peripheral blood. V usage is TRBV4-1 and J usage is TRBJ2-1, with 7 bases that match TRBD1. In nucleotides, the CDR3 is TGCGCCAGCAGCCAATCCCCCGGGACAGCTTCCTACAATGAGCAGTTCTTC. This gives the protein CASSQSPGTASYNEQFF.